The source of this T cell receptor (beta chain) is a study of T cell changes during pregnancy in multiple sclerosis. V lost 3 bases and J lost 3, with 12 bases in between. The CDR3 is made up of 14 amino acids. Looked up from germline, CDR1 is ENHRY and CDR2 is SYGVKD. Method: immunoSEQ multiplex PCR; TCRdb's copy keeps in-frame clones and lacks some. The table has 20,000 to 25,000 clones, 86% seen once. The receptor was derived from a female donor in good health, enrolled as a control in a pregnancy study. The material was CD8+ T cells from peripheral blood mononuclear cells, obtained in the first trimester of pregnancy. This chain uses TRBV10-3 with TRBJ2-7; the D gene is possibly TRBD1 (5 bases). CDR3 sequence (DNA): TGTGCCATCAGTGACCCTGGACATGACTACGAGCAGTACTTC. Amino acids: CAISDPGHDYEQYF.